The 24 T cell receptor beta chains below come from one sample, sequenced in a study of control samples from healthy donors and cancer patients. Generated by immunoSEQ multiplex PCR, the TCRdb table keeps only in-frame clones and is missing some. The sample includes around 75,000 clones, over 75% of them seen just once. Source material: blood. The origin of the receptors is a man in his forties or fifties in good health.

This clone was seen more than once but under ten times. The chain employs TRBV4-1 and TRBJ2-3, with TRBD1 matching 12 bases. The CDR3 loop spans 17 amino acids. Germline-derived CDR1 and CDR2 are MGHRA and YSYEKL. Germline trimming cut 4 bases from V and 3 bases from J; bases unmatched to any gene: 8. This CDR3 reads CASSPFGTGGMTDTQYF. The DNA for the CDR3 is TGCGCCAGCAGCCCTTTCGGGACAGGGGGCATGACAGATACGCAGTATTTT.

The chain combines TRBV19 with TRBJ1-5, with 8 nucleotides matching TRBD1. The CDR3 sequence is 16 residues long. With 4 bases clipped from V and 6 bases from J, the junction kept 11 bases outside the gene matches. Germline V gives CDR1 LNHDA, CDR2 SQIVND (reference sequence). The CDR3 coding sequence is TGTGCCAGTAGTACGAGCCTCAGGGGGCAGGGTCAGCCCCAGCATTTT. Translating it yields CASSTSLRGQGQPQHF.

The rearrangement uses TRBV20-1 and TRBJ2-3; no clear D gene. The germline V gene encodes CDR1 DFQATT and CDR2 SNEGSKA (reference sequence). V was shortened by 4 bases and J by 1 base, with 9 bases between the two germline ends. The CDR3 is made up of 13 amino acids. The CDR3 coding sequence is TGCAGTGCTATTGACCGGGGCACAGATACGCAGTATTTT. This translates into CSAIDRGTDTQYF.

The chain is built from TRBV24-1 and TRBJ1-2, with D maybe TRBD1 (6 bases). Germline-derived CDR1 and CDR2 are KGHDR and SFDVKD. Trimming took off 9 bases at V and 7 bases at J, with 17 bases between the two ends. The CDR3 totals 13 residues. DNA of the CDR3: TGTGCCACCCAGGGCAGGGGAATGTCTGGCTACACCTTC. Translating it yields CATQGRGMSGYTF.

This rearrangement joins TRBV12-3 or TRBV12-4 to TRBJ2-6, with D uncertain. This CDR3 contains 12 residues. V was shortened by 10 bases and J by 0 bases, with 4 bases between the two germline ends. CDR3 region: CATFSGANVLTF. The CDR3 DNA is TGTGCCACCTTCTCTGGGGCCAACGTCCTGACTTTC.

The chain recombines TRBV9 with TRBJ1-2; D perhaps matches TRBD1 (6 bases). The V and J ends lost 0 bases and 7 bases respectively, with 16 bases between them. This CDR3 has 15 residues. Germline CDR1 is SGDLS and CDR2 is YYNGEE. CDR3 in DNA: TGTGCCAGCAGCGTAGACCTTAGGGGGGTAACTGGCTACACCTTC. This sequence encodes CASSVDLRGVTGYTF.

The rearrangement uses TRBV6-1 and TRBJ2-1; D unresolved. Germline assignment: CDR1 MNHNS and CDR2 SASEGT. The length of the CDR3 is 14 residues. The V end lost 2 bases, the J end lost 6 bases, and 11 bases lay between the germline ends. CDR3 sequence (DNA): TGTGCCAGCAGTGAAACGAGTCCGGGCAATGAGCAGTTCTTC. Translation gives CASSETSPGNEQFF.

The CDR3 nucleotides read TGTGCCAGCAGTTTACCTAGCGGGGGACAAGAGACCCAGTACTTC. Translated, it gives CASSLPSGGQETQYF. The genes are TRBV28 and TRBJ2-5; 10 nucleotides line up with TRBD2. The CDR3 length is 15 residues. Trimming removed 2 bases from V and 2 bases from J; junction bases left unmatched: 2. Germline V lookup: CDR1 MDHEN, CDR2 SYDVKM.

This chain links TRBV4-3 with TRBJ1-2, with D maybe TRBD1 (5 bases). CDR3 length: 14 residues. Germline CDR1 reads LGHNA; CDR2 reads YSLEER. V lost 3 bases and J lost 4, with 12 bases in between. CDR3 DNA: TGCGCCAGCAGCCAGATCGGGGGTAGCTATGGCTACACCTTC. Its translation: CASSQIGGSYGYTF.

This sequence joins TRBV7-7 and TRBJ2-1; 12 bases are a match to TRBD2. Losses at the gene ends were 4 bases for V and 9 bases for J; bases not matched to a gene: 10. The CDR3 extends over 16 amino acids. CDR1 is SSHAT, CDR2 FNYEAQ, per germline (reference sequence). The CDR3 DNA reads as TGTGCCAGCAGCTCCGGACTAGCGGGGTCCCTAGCTGAGCAGTTCTTC. Its translation: CASSSGLAGSLAEQFF.

This clone has only one observation. The chain has TRBV6-6 and TRBJ1-3; no reliable D call. This CDR3 is 14 amino acids long. V lost 5 bases, J lost 0 bases, and 8 bases lay in between. Germline V gene lookup returns CDR1 MNHNY and CDR2 SVGAGI (reference sequence). The CDR3: CASSRGSSGNTIYF. The CDR3 DNA is TGTGCCAGCAGTCGGGGTAGCTCTGGAAACACCATATATTTT.

The CDR3 region has the DNA TGCGCCAGCAGCTTGGACGCGGGTGCTAATTCTTTTAACTATGGCTACACCTTC. Its translation is CASSLDAGANSFNYGYTF. The chain is built from TRBV5-1 and TRBJ1-2; D uncertain. Trimming took off 0 bases at V and 1 base at J, with 19 bases between the two ends. Germline V lookup: CDR1 SGHRS, CDR2 YFSETQ. This CDR3 comprises 18 residues.

The J gene is TRBJ2-1, the V gene TRBV6-6; TRBD1 is a possible D gene (6 bases). Germline-derived CDR1 and CDR2 are MNHNY and SVGAGI (reference sequence). The V gene lost 0 bases and the J gene lost 5 bases, with 11 bases spanning the gap. The CDR3 totals 15 residues. The CDR3 here is CASSYSGQGNNEQFF. DNA for the CDR3: TGTGCCAGCAGTTACTCCGGGCAGGGGAACAATGAGCAGTTCTTC.

The chain recombines TRBV3-1 (or the pseudogene TRBV3-2) with TRBJ2-3, with unresolved D. The CDR3 runs 15 residues. Germline V gene sequence: CDR1 LGHDT, CDR2 YNNKEL (reference sequence). Trimming pared 2 bases from V and 5 bases from J, leaving 14 bases between. In nucleotides, the CDR3 is TGTGCCAGCAGCCAAAGCTCGCGGTTGAGAGATACGCAGTATTTT. Protein sequence: CASSQSSRLRDTQYF.

The chain is built from TRBV10-3 and TRBJ1-1, with a tentative D call TRBD1 (5 bases). The CDR3 spans 15 residues. The germline V gene has CDR1 ENHRY and CDR2 SYGVKD. V was trimmed by 4 bases and J by 1 base, leaving 13 bases between them. The CDR3 coding sequence is TGTGCCATCAGTGTTCTGGGACGGGGGAACACTGAAGCTTTCTTT. Translation: CAISVLGRGNTEAFF.

This clone was counted only a few times. V and J are TRBV4-3 and TRBJ2-3; 9 nucleotides match TRBD2. Germline lookup yields CDR1 LGHNA and CDR2 YSLEER. Trimming removed 0 bases from V and 3 bases from J; junction bases left unmatched: 1. CDR3 length: 15 amino acids. CDR3: CASSQDTSGTDTQYF. CDR3 sequence (DNA): TGCGCCAGCAGCCAAGATACTAGCGGGACAGATACGCAGTATTTT.

The chain recombines TRBV29-1 with TRBJ2-3; TRBD2 agrees at 13 bases. V trimming: 7 bases; J trimming: 5 bases; junction bases outside the gene matches: 9. The length of the CDR3 is 15 residues. CDR1 and CDR2 (germline): SQVTM, ANQGSEA. In nucleotides, the CDR3 is TGCAGCGCTGGACTAGCGGGAGTTGGCGGAGATACGCAGTATTTT. Protein: CSAGLAGVGGDTQYF.

Here the CDR3 DNA reads TGTGCCAGCAGTCAGAGGAACACTGAAGCTTTCTTT. Translating it yields CASSQRNTEAFF. The chain combines TRBV27 with TRBJ1-1; D gene unclear. Germline loops: CDR1 MNHEY, CDR2 SMNVEV (reference sequence). This CDR3 comprises 12 residues. Trimming stripped 5 bases from V and 1 base from J, with 5 bases between.

Of note for this clone: Different DNA sequences within this sample yield the same CDR3. This chain joins TRBV6-5 and TRBJ2-7; 7 nucleotides line up with TRBD1. Germline V lookup: CDR1 MNHEY, CDR2 SVGAGI. The CDR3 consists of 12 residues. J lost 3 bases, V lost 6 bases, and 2 bases had no gene match. CDR3 bases: TGTGCCAGCAGGAGGGACAGCTACGAGCAGTACTTC. This encodes CASRRDSYEQYF.

This chain joins TRBV28 and TRBJ1-4; a possible D gene is TRBD1 (6 bases). The CDR3 spans 14 residues. The V end was cut by 5 bases, the J end by 3 bases, with 10 bases between. Germline V gene data show CDR1 as MDHEN and CDR2 as SYDVKM. The CDR3 nucleotides read TGTGCCAGCAGTAATGGACAGTCTAATGAAAAACTGTTTTTT. This gives the protein CASSNGQSNEKLFF.

The chain joins TRBV28 to TRBJ2-3, with 8 bases aligning to TRBD1. The CDR3 is 17 residues long. CDR1 is MDHEN, CDR2 SYDVKM, per germline. V trimming: 4 bases; J trimming: 0 bases; junction bases outside the gene matches: 9. Written as DNA, the CDR3 is TGTGCCAGCAGTTATTCAGAGGGGGACAGGAGCACAGATACGCAGTATTTT. Translated: CASSYSEGDRSTDTQYF.

The rearrangement links TRBV9 to TRBJ2-4; D is undetermined. Trimming left V 0 bases short and J 8 bases short, with 12 bases between. The CDR3 is made up of 14 amino acids. CDR1 and CDR2 (germline): SGDLS, YYNGEE. The CDR3 region is CASSVVCLWDIQYF. CDR3 nucleotide sequence: TGTGCCAGCAGCGTAGTTTGTTTGTGGGACATTCAGTACTTC.

The chain carries TRBV7-2 and TRBJ2-7; D possibly corresponds to TRBD2 (6 bases). With 5 bases removed from V and 2 bases from J, the gap between germline ends came to 13 bases. There are 14 residues in the CDR3. Germline loops: CDR1 SGHTA, CDR2 FQGNSA. CDR3 coding DNA: TGTGCCAGCAGCCTGGACTACCCCCCCTACGAGCAGTACTTC. This encodes CASSLDYPPYEQYF.

The V and J genes are TRBV27 and TRBJ2-7; TRBD1 agrees at 7 bases. The J segment lost 6 bases and the V segment lost 4 bases, leaving 24 bases of the junction unmatched. CDR1 and CDR2 (germline): MNHEY, SMNVEV (reference sequence). The CDR3 extends over 19 amino acids. CDR3 loop: CASSSFFRDIGQVGGEQYF. CDR3 DNA sequence: TGTGCCAGCAGTTCTTTTTTTCGTGATATAGGACAGGTAGGTGGCGAGCAGTACTTC.